The text below deals with one T cell receptor beta chain. Its cognate antigen is unknown. The junction shows a germline mismatch at one end, possibly a read error. Other DNA sequences in this sample translate to the same CDR3. This specimen belongs to a study of cytomegalovirus exposure and HLA in healthy donors. Study-wide results and limits: With high specificity and sensitivity, the classifier reportedly diagnosed cytomegalovirus status. Rarity marked most TCR sequences, yet some public TCRs occurred in many donors.

The PCR ran on 60 Vbeta and 13 Jbeta primers. Data came from immunoSEQ multiplex PCR; TCRdb stores just in-frame clones and leaves some out. The sample holds over 150,000 clones, around 80% seen once. The CDR3 runs 14 residues. Germline loops: CDR1 MDHEN, CDR2 SYDVKM. The TCR sequence derives from a woman aged 45-65 years in good health and CMV-seropositive. The J gene is TRBJ2-7, the V gene TRBV28, with 9 bases lining up with TRBD2. Sequenced sample: PBMCs. The CDR3 here is CASRLVAGDPEQYF. The CDR3, as DNA: TGCGCCAGCAGGCTTGTAGCGGGAGATCCCGAGCAGTACTTC.